This T cell receptor (beta chain) was captured in a study of T cell repertoires in cytomegalovirus infection. This CDR3 region has 14 residues. The germline gives CDR1 MNHNY, CDR2 SVGAGI (reference sequence). The V end was cut by 2 bases, the J end by 0 bases, with 7 bases between. Each CDR3 protein is one row after TCRdb ran MiXCR on the reads. The sample lists 210,000 or so distinct CDR3 sequences, 5% to 8.5% seen once, with 6.5% in the top ten. This clonotype was picked up many times. This chain links TRBV6-6 with TRBJ1-1; no definite D call. The sequenced material came from PBMCs. This receptor was obtained from a human donor in good health (CMV status not recorded). Some clones in this sample may be carry-over from other donors' samples. CDR3 sequence reads: CASSYDGLNTEAFF. In DNA form, the CDR3 reads TGTGCCAGCAGTTACGACGGACTGAACACTGAAGCTTTCTTT.